The TCR beta chain under discussion was sequenced for a study of blood T cell repertoires in COVID-19 (TCRdb year 2020). Turning to the overall study: Samples covering the acute and convalescent phases of COVID-19 were provided by collaborators in the United States, Italy and Spain. The prospective study material was composed of cDNA or gDNA derived from T cells, B-cell-depleted T cells, or PBMCs. Subjects who had been exposed to COVID-19, were actively infected with it, or had recovered from it provided the deeply sampled blood TCRbeta repertoires that made up the dataset. The repertoires were released in a freely available public database intended as a resource for research on the immune response to SARS-CoV-2. Samples came from the ongoing ImmuneRACE study (first 160 participants) plus 1,254 subjects from 6 global collaborators. The sample metadata nearly always contained a de-identified subject ID, COVID-19 status, age in years and sex. Where HLA class I and class II types were available, the types were taken from metadata supplied by the sample provider, not from assay-based typing.

For this clone: Its cognate antigen has yet to be identified. Per-base qualities were not stored, and no clone one base away is much larger.

TCRbeta CDR3 regions were amplified from genomic DNA using the immunoSEQ Assay, a bias-controlled multiplex PCR. Turning to the authors' computational methods: The number of nucleated cells in each sample was estimated by amplification of reference gene primers within the assay. Sequence reads were collapsed and filtered to measure the absolute abundance of every unique TCRbeta CDR3 rearrangement. For each sample, productive Simpson clonality was calculated by taking the square root of Simpson's diversity index across productive rearrangements. As stored in TCRdb, this immuneACCESS dataset retains in-frame rearrangements with V and J assigned. A fraction of the clones does not appear; measured against another copy, unresolved V genes explain less than half of the discrepancy, and the remainder lacks a known reason. D and trimming come from the DNA, and the V and J calls and clone size come from that table. Here the sample has some 350,000 clones; roughly 90% occur a single time. Approximately 7.4% of the sample is held by the ten biggest clonotypes.

CDR1 is given as MNHNY and CDR2 as SVGAGI, both from the germline V gene (reference sequence). Compared with germline, V lacks 8 bases and J lacks 0 bases; bases without a gene match: 7. From the cysteine up to the phenylalanine, the CDR3 has a length of 15 residues. Just the 45-base CDR3 DNA is kept, in frame starting at base 1. In Seattle, one collaborating source enrolled patients while the infection was active and tracked those patients longitudinally over the course of disease. Whole blood was collected in K2EDTA tubes by collaborating institutions according to the institutions' own protocols. Collaborator samples were shipped for TCRbeta analysis as frozen whole blood, isolated PBMCs, or DNA extracted from either sample type. General conclusions and limits of the study: Clinical and demographic metadata were provided uncurated, with the amount varying by source and participant.

The chain was built from TRBV6-6 and TRBJ1-3; 7 middle bases align to TRBD1. The receptor was derived from a woman in her 70s with COVID-19, enrolled during active disease. The specimen sequenced was peripheral blood. In nucleotide form, the sequence is TGTGCCAGCGGAAATAGGGACAGCTCTGGAAACACCATATATTTT. Translated, it reads CASGNRDSSGNTIYF.